This T cell receptor beta chain was documented in a study of blood T cell repertoires in COVID-19. Study-level information: T cells, B-cell-depleted T cells, or PBMCs supplied cDNA or gDNA.

This CDR3 has 14 residues. Germline assignment: CDR1 MGHDK and CDR2 SYGVNS. V was pared by 1 base and J by 6 bases, with 12 bases between. As handled by the study authors: Estimated nucleated cell counts came from reference gene primer amplification. The assay was immunoSEQ multiplex PCR, and TCRdb's table has in-frame clones only and misses some. V, J and clone size are those of that table, while D and trimming were read from the DNA. The data show roughly 150,000 clones, with around nine tenths seen just once and approximately 2.1% held by the top ten. The sample comprised peripheral blood. The J gene is TRBJ2-5, the V gene TRBV25-1; D may be TRBD2 (7 bases). This TCR came from a man in his forties or fifties who had recovered from COVID-19. The DNA of the CDR3 is TGTGCCAGCAGTGAATGGGGGGGGGCGCAGACCCAGTACTTC. The encoded protein is CASSEWGGAQTQYF.